This T cell receptor beta chain was captured in a study of blood T cell repertoires in COVID-19. Study summary: PBMCs, B-cell-depleted T cells, or T cells provided the cDNA or gDNA that made up the material.

Method: immunoSEQ multiplex PCR; TCRdb's copy keeps in-frame clones and lacks some. The sample holds approximately 210,000 clones, 87% seen once. Clinical history reported by participants formed the basis on which cohorts were assigned. The CDR3 is made up of 16 amino acids. CDR1 SGHVS and CDR2 FNYEAQ come from the germline V gene. Trimming shortened V by 1 base and J by 5 bases, and 18 bases separated the two germline ends. The receptor comes from a woman aged 25 to 45 who had recovered from COVID-19. The V and J genes are TRBV7-6 and TRBJ2-7; maybe TRBD1 (6 bases). The material sequenced was PBMCs or T cells enriched from blood (not recorded which). The CDR3 loop is CASSLGSGTPAHEQYF. The CDR3 nucleotides are TGTGCCAGCAGCTTAGGATCCGGGACACCCGCCCACGAGCAGTACTTC.